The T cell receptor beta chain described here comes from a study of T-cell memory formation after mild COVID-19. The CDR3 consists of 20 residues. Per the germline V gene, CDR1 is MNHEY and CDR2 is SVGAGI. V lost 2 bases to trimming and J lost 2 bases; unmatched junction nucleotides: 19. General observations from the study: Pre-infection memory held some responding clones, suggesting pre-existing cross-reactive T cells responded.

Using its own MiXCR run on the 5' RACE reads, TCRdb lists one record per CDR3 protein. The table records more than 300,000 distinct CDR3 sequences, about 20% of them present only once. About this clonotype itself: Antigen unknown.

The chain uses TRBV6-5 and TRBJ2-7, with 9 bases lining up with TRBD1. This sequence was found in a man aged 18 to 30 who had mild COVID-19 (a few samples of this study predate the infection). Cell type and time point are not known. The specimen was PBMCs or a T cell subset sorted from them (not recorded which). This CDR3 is CASSYRGYSLGQGSTYEQYV. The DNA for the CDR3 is TGTGCCAGCAGTTACCGAGGATATTCCTTGGGACAGGGCAGCACCTACGAGCAGTACGTC.